These T cell receptor beta chains were read from a single sample in a study of blood T cell repertoires in COVID-19. Assay used: immunoSEQ multiplex PCR; TCRdb lists only in-frame clones, some missing. Here the sample spans approximately 260,000 clones, roughly 85% being singletons. The material sequenced was peripheral blood. The receptors were sampled from a woman aged 70 to 79 with acute or convalescent COVID-19. Each CDR3 is given with its conserved first and last residue. Each record gives: V gene, J gene, D gene, clone size, CDR3 DNA, CDR3 protein. The D gene is left open where the match is weak. The size entry is marked missing in some rows and otherwise reads once, few, many or a size class.

TRBV20-1	TRBJ1-4	-	-	TGCAGTGCCCGCCGGGAAAAACTGTTTTTT	CSARREKLFF
TRBV30	TRBJ1-1	-	-	TGTGCCTCAGTACAGAACACTGAAGCTTTCTTT	CASVQNTEAFF
TRBV3-1/TRBV3-2	TRBJ1-2	-	-	TGTGCCAGCAGCCAAGAAGTCCGACACAACTATGGCTACACCTTC	CASSQEVRHNYGYTF
TRBV27	TRBJ2-7	TRBD2	once	TGTGCCAGCAGTTTTCGTCAGCGGGGCGACGAGCAGTACTTC	CASSFRQRGDEQYF
TRBV5-4	TRBJ1-6	TRBD1	few	TGTGCCAGCAGCGGGACCGGGACAGGGAATTCACCCCTCCACTTT	CASSGTGTGNSPLHF
TRBV10-3	TRBJ2-1	TRBD2	-	TGTGCCATCTCCACGCGGGGGGCAAACGAGCAGTTCTTC	CAISTRGANEQFF
TRBV19	TRBJ2-7	-	-	TGTGCCAGTAGTCCGGACCGGGGTACCTACGAGCAGTACTTC	CASSPDRGTYEQYF
TRBV6-5	TRBJ1-6	-	-	TGTGCCAGCAGTTATAAGGGGAAGGGATCACCCCTCCACTTT	CASSYKGKGSPLHF
TRBV23-1	TRBJ2-7	TRBD2	-	TGCGCCAGCAGTCAATCCTCGGGACTATCCTACGAGCAGTACTTC	CASSQSSGLSYEQYF
TRBV12-5	TRBJ2-1	TRBD1	-	TGTGCTAGTGGTATCGGGACAGGGATGGGAGGTGAGCAGTTCTTC	CASGIGTGMGGEQFF
TRBV27	TRBJ1-2	TRBD1	-	TGTGCCAGCAGTTCGGACAGGGCCTATGGCTACACCTTC	CASSSDRAYGYTF
TRBV3-1/TRBV3-2	TRBJ1-2	TRBD1	-	TGTGCCAGCAGCCAAGTATTAAGGACAGGGGTCTATGGCTACACCTTC	CASSQVLRTGVYGYTF
TRBV29-1	TRBJ2-7	TRBD1	few	TGCAGCGTTGAAAACAGGGGAACCTCCGAGCAGTACTTC	CSVENRGTSEQYF
TRBV15	TRBJ2-1	-	-	TGTGCCACCACCATCTTACAGGCACCCCTCTACAATGAGCAGTTCTTC	CATTILQAPLYNEQFF
TRBV4-2	TRBJ2-7	TRBD2	-	TGTGCCAGCAGCCTCGACCCCCCCTCTAGCGGGGGGGCCTACGAGCAGTACTTC	CASSLDPPSSGGAYEQYF
TRBV7-2	TRBJ1-2	-	-	TGTGCCAGCAGCTTCAGGGTGGGCTATGGCTACACCTTC	CASSFRVGYGYTF
TRBV7-9	TRBJ1-1	-	-	TGTGCCAGCAGCTCGACAGGGAACACTGAAGCTTTCTTT	CASSSTGNTEAFF
TRBV6-1	TRBJ1-3	-	-	TGTGCCAGCAGTGAAGTTGGGAGCAGAAACACCATATATTTT	CASSEVGSRNTIYF
TRBV6-6	TRBJ1-5	-	once	TGTGCCAGCAGTTGGGAGGTAGGCAATCAGCCCCAGCATTTT	CASSWEVGNQPQHF
TRBV14	TRBJ2-4	TRBD2	-	TGTGCCAGCAGTCGGGAGGTGGCCAAAAACATTCAGTACTTC	CASSREVAKNIQYF
TRBV5-1	TRBJ2-3	-	-	TGCGCCAGCAGCTTCCATGGGGCTGTCACAGATACGCAGTATTTT	CASSFHGAVTDTQYF
TRBV7-9	TRBJ1-2	-	-	TGTGCCAGCAGCTTAGCGCCCGGGGATGGCTACACCTTC	CASSLAPGDGYTF
TRBV25-1	TRBJ1-1	-	-	TGTGCCAGCAAGGGGCCACTCGGTTCCACTGAAGCTTTCTTT	CASKGPLGSTEAFF
TRBV7-8	TRBJ1-2	-	-	TGTGCCAGCAGTCCCAGGGTCGGGGGGGGCTATGGCTACACCTTC	CASSPRVGGGYGYTF
TRBV2	TRBJ1-1	-	-	TGTGCCAGCGGCAGCGCTGAAGCTTTCTTT	CASGSAEAFF
TRBV3-1/TRBV3-2	TRBJ2-3	-	-	TGTGCCAGCAGCCCACCTATCGGACAGAGGCCCCATACGCAGTATTTT	CASSPPIGQRPHTQYF
TRBV10-1	TRBJ1-6	-	-	TGCGCCAGCAGTGAACAGGATAATTCACCCCTCCACTTT	CASSEQDNSPLHF
TRBV6-5	TRBJ1-3	-	-	TGTGCCAGCAGTTTGACAGCATTCTCTGGAAACACCATATATTTT	CASSLTAFSGNTIYF
TRBV3-1/TRBV3-2	TRBJ2-7	TRBD2	once	TGTGCCAGCAGCCATGCTCCGGGACTAAACGCCTACGAGCAGTACTTC	CASSHAPGLNAYEQYF
TRBV6-1	TRBJ2-5	TRBD2	-	TGTGCCAGCAGTGACCTAAGCGGGGGGGAGACCCAGTACTTC	CASSDLSGGETQYF
TRBV6-1	TRBJ2-7	-	-	TGTGCCAGCAGTGACAGGCCTTGGGAGCAGTACTTC	CASSDRPWEQYF
TRBV29-1	TRBJ2-1	-	once	TGCAGCGTTGAAGACTTCAGGGGTCAAAAGCGGTTCTTC	CSVEDFRGQKRFF
TRBV12-3/TRBV12-4	TRBJ1-3	-	-	TGTGCCAGCACCACTGGGAGCACCATATATTTT	CASTTGSTIYF
TRBV9	TRBJ2-7	-	once	TGTGCCAGCAGCGTAGAGGCAGGGGAAACTTACGAGCAGTACTTC	CASSVEAGETYEQYF
TRBV27	TRBJ1-2	-	once	TGTGCCAGCAGTCACTACGAGTCGGGTGGCTACACCTTC	CASSHYESGGYTF
TRBV19	TRBJ1-2	-	few	TGTGCCACTAACAGGGAGGGGGGCTACACCTTC	CATNREGGYTF
TRBV5-1	TRBJ2-3	-	-	TGCGCCAGCAGCTCCCCCGGCGGGGTCTTAGCAGATACGCAGTATTTT	CASSSPGGVLADTQYF
TRBV19	TRBJ2-3	TRBD2	-	TGTGCCAGTACACCCACGGGGGGAGACACAGATACGCAGTATTTT	CASTPTGGDTDTQYF
TRBV9	TRBJ2-2	TRBD2	-	TGTGCCAGCAGCGTAGATTTCCTAGCGGGCACCGGGGAGCTGTTTTTT	CASSVDFLAGTGELFF
TRBV6-5	TRBJ2-7	TRBD1	-	TGTGCCAGCACCCCCGGGACAGGTCGTACCTACGAGCAGTACTTC	CASTPGTGRTYEQYF